This is a list of T cell receptor beta chains from one sample in a study of cytomegalovirus exposure and HLA in healthy donors. The table came from immunoSEQ multiplex PCR; TCRdb's copy has only in-frame clones and leaves some out. The sample holds roughly 100,000 clones, 82% seen once. Source material: PBMCs. Receptor source: a man aged 50-59 years in good health and CMV-seronegative. Each CDR3 is given with its conserved first and last residue. The order of the fields is CDR3 DNA, CDR3 protein, V gene, D gene, CDR3 length, J gene. D genes are given only for firm matches.

CDR3 DNA: TGTGCCAGCAGGACCGGGTCTTACAGGGAAGGCCAGCCCCAGCATTTT; CDR3 protein: CASRTGSYREGQPQHF; V gene: TRBV28; D gene: .; CDR3 length: 16; J gene: TRBJ1-5
CDR3 DNA: TGTGCCATCAGTGAGTCCGGGACAGGGGGCCCGGCAAACTATGGCTACACCTTC; CDR3 protein: CAISESGTGGPANYGYTF; V gene: TRBV10-3; D gene: TRBD1; CDR3 length: 18; J gene: TRBJ1-2
CDR3 DNA: TGTGCCAGCTCACCTCGGGTCGAAGCTTTCTTT; CDR3 protein: CASSPRVEAFF; V gene: TRBV18; D gene: .; CDR3 length: 11; J gene: TRBJ1-1
CDR3 DNA: TGTGCCAGCAGTTTCCTCACCACCGGGGATACGCAGTATTTT; CDR3 protein: CASSFLTTGDTQYF; V gene: TRBV28; D gene: .; CDR3 length: 14; J gene: TRBJ2-3
CDR3 DNA: TGTGCCAGCAGTCCTCAGGGGGGCAATCAGCCCCAGCATTTT; CDR3 protein: CASSPQGGNQPQHF; V gene: TRBV2; D gene: TRBD1; CDR3 length: 14; J gene: TRBJ1-5
CDR3 DNA: TGTGCCTGGTCCGGGGAAACTGGTTGGGAAAAACTGTTTTTT; CDR3 protein: CAWSGETGWEKLFF; V gene: TRBV30; D gene: .; CDR3 length: 14; J gene: TRBJ1-4
CDR3 DNA: TGCGCCAGCAGCCATATACTTGACAGTGCAACTAATGAAAAACTGTTTTTT; CDR3 protein: CASSHILDSATNEKLFF; V gene: TRBV4-1; D gene: .; CDR3 length: 17; J gene: TRBJ1-4
CDR3 DNA: TGTGCCAGCAGATCCCTTACGACAGATGTCCGCTCCTACAATGAGCAGTTCTTC; CDR3 protein: CASRSLTTDVRSYNEQFF; V gene: TRBV7-8; D gene: .; CDR3 length: 18; J gene: TRBJ2-1
CDR3 DNA: TGTGCCAGCAGTTTATGGGGGGGCGTAGACTATGGCTACACCTTC; CDR3 protein: CASSLWGGVDYGYTF; V gene: TRBV27; D gene: .; CDR3 length: 15; J gene: TRBJ1-2
CDR3 DNA: TGTGCCAGCAGCGAGGGGGCGACTAGCGGGGGGAAAGAGACCCAGTACTTC; CDR3 protein: CASSEGATSGGKETQYF; V gene: TRBV9; D gene: TRBD2; CDR3 length: 17; J gene: TRBJ2-5
CDR3 DNA: TGTGCCAGCAGCGTAGGGCAGGGGGGCTTCTACGAGCAGTACTTC; CDR3 protein: CASSVGQGGFYEQYF; V gene: TRBV9; D gene: .; CDR3 length: 15; J gene: TRBJ2-7
CDR3 DNA: TGTGCCAGCAGTTCCTTACAGCAGATGGGGAGCACTGAAGCTTTCTTT; CDR3 protein: CASSSLQQMGSTEAFF; V gene: TRBV6-5; D gene: .; CDR3 length: 16; J gene: TRBJ1-1
CDR3 DNA: TGTGCCAGCAGTGAAGGACAGGACACCGGGGAGCTGTTTTTT; CDR3 protein: CASSEGQDTGELFF; V gene: TRBV25-1; D gene: TRBD1; CDR3 length: 14; J gene: TRBJ2-2
CDR3 DNA: TGTGCCAGCAGCCAGGCTAGGGGCGGGGAGCTGTTTTTT; CDR3 protein: CASSQARGGELFF; V gene: TRBV28; D gene: .; CDR3 length: 13; J gene: TRBJ2-2